The T cell receptor beta chain under discussion was sequenced for a study of cytomegalovirus exposure and HLA in healthy donors (dated by TCRdb to about 2017). Describing the broader study: According to an earlier analysis of around 600 of the donors, 200 million or so T cells yielded over 90 million unique TCR beta sequences and 276 Gb of sequence data. A separate validation cohort of 100 to 150 different subjects was used in addition to the approximately 640-subject first cohort. Among the roughly 430 genotyped donors, approximately 77% belonged to the genetic ancestry cluster associated with self-reported Caucasian donors. Roughly five DR-DQ haplotypes were handled as single units for association and clustering because linkage in the cohort was strong. The later analysis used no new phenotypic data to find candidate immune exposures, relying instead on TCR beta sequences and their occurrence across donors. Every discovery cohort repertoire had been produced on one sequencing platform. Across 398 genotyped donors of the cohort, an average of approximately 240,000 unique TCR beta nucleotide sequences per donor were sequenced, and approximately 17% of those sequences were non-productive. The study used immunosequencing to profile the T cell repertoires of 670 or so subjects and linked those repertoires to cytomegalovirus serostatus. An early release covering around 630 HLA-typed donors comprised about 300 gigabases of sequencing data and 85 million or so unique TCR sequences. The study was designed to test whether signatures of past pathogen exposure could be identified by cataloging public T cell receptors. To decide whether each TCR beta V gene segment behaved as functional or pseudogenic, an earlier analysis of approximately 600 of the donors relied on high-throughput TCR beta sequencing. HLA typing included class I and class II loci at four-digit resolution. The number of donors typed differed by locus, with roughly 620-630 for A, B, C, DRB1 and DQB1, roughly 520 for DQA1, some 570 for DPA1, and around 450 for DPB1. A later analysis re-analyzed previously published TCR beta repertoires from approximately 700 donors and added high-resolution HLA genotyping to study TCR occurrence patterns. The study combined high-throughput TCR immunosequencing, statistical association of individual TCRs with disease status, and machine learning to predict cytomegalovirus infection status. Alongside the repertoire data, information on donor age, sex, ethnicity and CMV serostatus was compiled. In a later genetic analysis, genome-wide SNP genotypes for about three fifths of the 666 donors were used, and that subset was treated as a discovery cohort.

At the junction V is shortened by 0 bases and J by 5 bases; bases outside the gene matches: 3. From the cysteine through the phenylalanine, the CDR3 covers 14 amino acids. The only DNA kept is the CDR3, 42 bases in frame from the first base. The germline V gene specifies SGHAT as CDR1 and FQNNGV as CDR2. On this clone itself: Its antigen target is currently unknown.

The cohort was made up of around 720 healthy bone marrow donors. Cohort members were all nominally healthy when sampled, although unrecorded immune exposures were likely present. The donor was CMV seronegative and was included in the group of approximately 350 seronegative cohort members. Each donor provided a peripheral blood sample, and peripheral blood mononuclear cells were used for TCR beta sequencing. Genomic DNA extraction from the blood cell samples was performed with the Qiagen DNeasy Blood Extraction Kit. Points the paper makes about the study in general: Immune exposure information for the cohort was limited to CMV serostatus. Presence/absence analyses assumed roughly uniform sequencing depth across donors, an assumption that may not hold. A cluster of highly shared sequence variants was judged likely to be a technical artifact of the sequencing pipeline. Correlated functional status among segregating V segments might be attributable to linkage disequilibrium, but an unknown experimental factor could not be ruled out. A further reported finding was that TCR beta sequences accurately predicted the HLA-A and HLA-B alleles for most subjects in the first cohort. An earlier analysis of approximately 590 of the donors showed that most TCR beta V segments appeared in productive rearrangements either about 87% or about 30% of the time, which broadly matched IMGT annotations. The classifier was reported to diagnose cytomegalovirus status with high specificity and sensitivity in both the original cohort and the validation cohort. A later analysis found that most CMV-associated TCR beta chains appeared HLA-restricted, with HLA associations seemingly driven largely by CMV exposure. A later analysis reported that several top co-occurrence clusters appeared linked to parvovirus B19, influenza, CMV and Epstein-Barr virus. Across donors, most TCR sequences were observed very rarely, whereas some public TCRs were present in many individuals. According to a later analysis, TCR association rates differed among HLA loci, with DRB1 alleles showing the most associated TCRs and HLA-C alleles showing the fewest. The 87-base-pair reads could not distinguish some IMGT-functional V segments, including TRBV6-2 and TRBV6-3, so those segments were excluded. Specific HLA alleles were associated with over 15,000 TCR beta sequences at a false discovery rate of 0.05 in a later analysis. In vitro tests confirmed that a few of the cytomegalovirus-associated TCR beta chains recognize cytomegalovirus antigens. Because counts were too low, approximately 18 rarely observed V segments, including chromosome 9 orphons, were excluded from the earlier analysis of 587 of the donors. The study listed 164 TCR beta chains as associated with cytomegalovirus. In a later genetic analysis, fewer N-insertions in productive TCRs were reported among donors in an Asian-associated ancestry cluster than the roughly 710-donor mean. The authors suggested that the approach could potentially be generalized to other disease states and immunological phenotypes. Because HLA typing was missing for some donors at each locus, association tests included only the typed subset. In this cohort, only TCR beta chains were sequenced, and detectable features were limited by the absence of alpha or paired-chain data. An association between a missense DCLRE1C variant and V-gene and J-gene trimming of TCR beta chains was found in a later genetic analysis and replicated in an independent cohort. Strong co-occurrence of HLA alleles, especially DR and DQ, made assigning TCR associations to individual alleles difficult. In a later analysis, HLA-associated TCR beta chains showed more clonal expansion and lower generation probabilities than non-associated chains that were equally common.

The receptor library was made with the immunoSEQ multiplex PCR assay. A mixture of 60 forward primers for TCR Vbeta segments and 13 reverse primers for TCR Jbeta segments was used in the multiplex PCR. The CDR3 region of rearranged TCR beta genes was amplified from genomic DNA with a multiplex PCR assay. The amplified TCR beta libraries were sequenced on the Illumina HiSeq System as 87-base-pair reads. The published analysis was carried out like this. A later analysis counted about 80 million unique TCR beta chains across the approximately 700 repertoires, and roughly 9.9 million of these chains were shared by at least two donors. Raw reads were error-corrected and collapsed into unique sequences with a nearest-neighbor algorithm that merged closely related sequences to remove PCR and sequencing errors. Alignment of CDR3 sequences to IMGT reference sequences was used to assign V, D and J gene segments. Each retained sequence needed at least a six-nucleotide match to both a V gene segment and a J gene segment. A rearrangement was called productive if the CDR3 had no stop codons and remained in frame with V and J, and every other rearrangement was called non-productive. Following IMGT convention, CDR3 was defined as the stretch from the second conserved V-encoded cysteine up to the conserved J-encoded phenylalanine. The earlier analysis of 587 of the donors excluded any sequence lacking an unambiguous match to a single V gene segment. An earlier analysis of approximately 590 of the donors classified V segments as functional when productive rearrangements were above 56.7% and as segregating when the standard deviation between donors was above 5%. A statistical classification framework was built for diagnosing cytomegalovirus status from the catalog of TCR beta chain sequences. In a later analysis, V and J genes were assigned by comparing TCR nucleotide sequences against IMGT/GENE-DB human TR gene sequences. Using the TCRdist pipeline, a later analysis assigned CDR3 sequences along with most-parsimonious VDJ recombination scenarios. In a later analysis, each TCR beta chain was defined by its CDR3 amino acid sequence together with its V-gene family, and reads lacking a unique V-gene family were excluded. To address suspected cross-contamination and a sequencing artifact, a later analysis removed 592 highly shared, low-generation-probability nucleotide sequences. In a later analysis, a clonal expansion index for each public chain was calculated from normalized within-repertoire ranks of inferred template counts. Generation probabilities in a later analysis came from a VDJ recombination model fitted to out-of-frame rearrangements, and those results were checked against IGoR. A later analysis scored TCR-TCR, TCR-HLA and TCR-CMV co-occurrence with hypergeometric tests, applying a repertoire-size bias correction to TCR pairs. In a later analysis, false discovery rates were estimated by permuting HLA or CMV assignments 20 times. In a later analysis, co-occurring TCRs were grouped using DBSCAN, and TCRdist sequence similarity was added for clustering within HLA-allele-positive subsets. Repertoires with fewer than 30,000 or more than 120,000 public chains, plus five repertoires with anomalous nucleotide sharing, were excluded from co-occurrence clustering. Imported from immuneACCESS, the table was reduced by TCRdb to in-frame sequences with V and J called. These copies leave out some clones; in studies compared against another copy, an unresolved V gene accounts for under half, and the cause of the remainder is not known. V, J and clone size are taken as reported in that table, and D and trimming were inferred from the DNA itself. The table for this sample records 150,000 to 200,000 clones. Together, the top ten hold almost 6.5% of the sample.

Sequencing used PBMCs. Recombination joined TRBV11-2 with TRBJ2-5, with 7 bases in between that match TRBD2. The TCR originated in a man aged 25 to 40 in good health and CMV-seronegative. The sequenced DNA: TGTGCCAGCAGCTTAGATCTAGCGGAGGAGACCCAGTACTTC. This gives the protein CASSLDLAEETQYF. The entire variable domain, with the stretches around the CDR3 drawn from the reference TRBV11-2 and TRBJ2-5 proteins, is EAGVAQSPRYKIIEKRQSVAFWCNPISGHATLYWYQQILGQGPKLLIQFQNNGVVDDSQLPKDRFSAERLKGVDSTLKIQPAKLEDSAVYLCASSLDLAEETQYFGPGTRLLVL.